The clone carrying this T cell receptor beta chain was detected ten times or more. V was shortened by 6 bases and J by 0 bases, with 6 bases between the two germline ends. The germline V gene has CDR1 MNHEY and CDR2 SMNVEV (reference sequence). The CDR3 runs 13 residues. The data stem from a study of regulatory T cells in long-lasting Graves disease. Building of the TCR beta libraries involved iRepertoire HTBI primers and Arm-PCR of CDR3 regions. TCRdb used MiXCR to reprocess the multiplex PCR reads, holding one entry per CDR3 protein. The sample yields under 500,000 distinct CDR3 sequences, less than 25% seen once. Time point reported: persistent/refractory GD, antithyroid drugs over 5 years with positive TRAb. After RNA was extracted from PBMCs, the TCR library was made from it.

The clonotype comes from a female donor with Graves disease. The rearrangement links TRBV27 to TRBJ2-4; D remains ambiguous. The material was peripheral blood mononuclear cells (PBMCs), obtained when the disease was refractory, from a patient treated with antithyroid drugs. The CDR3 region has the DNA TGTGCCAGCAGAGAACTAGCCAAAAACATTCAGTACTTC. It yields the protein CASRELAKNIQYF.